Each of the 8 T cell receptor beta chains below was sequenced from the same sample in a study of identical twins. TCRdb reprocessed the 5' RACE reads with MiXCR, giving one entry per CDR3 protein. The data show about 890,000 distinct CDR3 sequences, 9% to 15% seen once. This sample also belongs to another study, concerning yellow fever vaccine responses in identical twins.

Material for sequencing was PBMCs. The receptors derive from a woman younger than 35 in good health.

This clonotype was detected a few times. The rearrangement links TRBV6-5 to TRBJ1-6, with D possibly matching TRBD1 (5 bases). The germline V and J ends were trimmed by 4 bases and 9 bases, with 13 bases remaining between them. Germline V gene sequence: CDR1 MNHEY, CDR2 SVGAGI. The CDR3 consists of 14 residues. CDR3 sequence: CASSLRTYPSPLHF. DNA of the CDR3: TGTGCCAGCAGTTTAAGGACATACCCTTCACCCCTCCACTTT.

This clonotype was seen a few times. This chain connects TRBV20-1 to TRBJ2-2; a weak D match, TRBD2 (5 bases). V was trimmed by 6 bases and J by 0 bases, leaving 14 bases between them. The CDR3 is 15 residues long. Germline values: CDR1 DFQATT, CDR2 SNEGSKA (reference sequence). The CDR3 DNA sequence: TGCAGTGCCCCGGCCGGGATCTCGAACACCGGGGAGCTGTTTTTT. Residues: CSAPAGISNTGELFF.

This clonotype was observed a handful of times. This chain connects TRBV9 to TRBJ2-1; 13 bases line up with TRBD2. V lost 4 bases, J lost 12 bases, and 16 bases stayed unmatched. CDR1 and CDR2 from the germline V gene are SGDLS and YYNGEE. There are 17 residues in the CDR3. The CDR3 spells CASSPAPGGLAGVWQFF. The CDR3 DNA reads as TGTGCCAGCAGCCCCGCCCCCGGAGGACTAGCGGGAGTATGGCAGTTCTTC.

This sequence joins TRBV18 and TRBJ2-5; the match to TRBD2 covers 13 bases. CDR1 and CDR2 (germline): KGHSH, LQKENI. V shed 2 bases and J 5 bases; nucleotides not matched to a gene: 5. This CDR3 has 16 residues. The CDR3 region has the DNA TGTGCCAGCTCACCAGGGACTAGCGGGACCAGGGAGACCCAGTACTTC. Amino acids: CASSPGTSGTRETQYF.

This chain links TRBV20-1 with TRBJ2-1; a weak D match, TRBD2 (6 bases). CDR3 size: 13 residues. CDR1 is DFQATT, CDR2 SNEGSKA, per germline (reference sequence). V was shortened by 5 bases and J by 9 bases, with 17 bases between the two germline ends. CDR3 loop: CSALKEGRGEQFF. In nucleotides, the CDR3 is TGCAGTGCTTTGAAGGAGGGCCGGGGTGAGCAGTTCTTC.

This clonotype has more than one count but fewer than ten. This chain connects TRBV28 to TRBJ2-1, with 11 bases matching TRBD2. V was pared by 8 bases and J by 4 bases, with 7 bases of the junction left unmatched. The CDR3 totals 15 residues. The germline gives CDR1 MDHEN, CDR2 SYDVKM. The CDR3 nucleotides are TGTGCCAGCCGGGGACTAGCGGAATTATACAATGAGCAGTTCTTC. It encodes CASRGLAELYNEQFF.

The rearrangement joins TRBV3-1 to TRBJ2-2, with D maybe TRBD1 (5 bases). This CDR3 is built from 16 residues. V gave up 4 bases and J gave up 0 bases, with 12 bases separating them. Germline V CDR1 and CDR2: LGHDT, YNNKEL (reference sequence). The CDR3 protein is CASSLGVNANTGELFF. CDR3 nucleotides: TGTGCCAGCAGCCTAGGGGTTAACGCGAACACCGGGGAGCTGTTTTTT.

This rearrangement joins TRBV5-1 to TRBJ2-7; 8 nucleotides line up with TRBD2. CDR3 length: 14 amino acids. Germline V gives CDR1 SGHRS, CDR2 YFSETQ. V lost 2 bases, J lost 5 bases, and 6 bases stayed unmatched. Here the CDR3 DNA reads TGCGCCAGCAGCTTCAGGACTAGCTGGGACGAGCAGTACTTC. Amino acids: CASSFRTSWDEQYF.